Listed below are T cell receptor beta chains from one sample, sequenced in a study of OX40 agonist ivuxolimab in advanced cancers. TCRdb's table, derived via immunoSEQ multiplex PCR, lists solely in-frame clones and lacks some. Of more than 50,000 clones in the sample, approximately 85% were seen once. The sequencing here drew on CD4+ or CD8+ T cells sorted from blood, taken in a trial of the OX40 agonist ivuxolimab. The source of these receptors is an adult with an advanced solid tumor such as melanoma, head and neck, liver or kidney cancer. Both conserved end residues are part of each CDR3. Each record gives: D gene, J gene, V gene, clone size, CDR3 protein, CDR3 DNA. D genes are given only for firm matches. Only part of the rows carry a size: once, few, many, or a class if the clone is expanded.

D gene: NA; J gene: TRBJ2-4; V gene: TRBV7-8; clone size: few; CDR3 protein: CASSLTGQGKNIQYF; CDR3 DNA: TGTGCCAGCAGCTTAACAGGGCAGGGCAAAAACATTCAGTACTTC
D gene: TRBD2; J gene: TRBJ2-3; V gene: TRBV19; clone size: NA; CDR3 protein: CASSITLAGGYTQYF; CDR3 DNA: TGTGCCAGTAGTATCACGCTAGCGGGAGGGTATACGCAGTATTTT
D gene: NA; J gene: TRBJ2-2; V gene: TRBV4-3; clone size: NA; CDR3 protein: CASSQEIAIGRSGGELFF; CDR3 DNA: TGCGCCAGCAGCCAAGAAATAGCGATAGGCAGGTCTGGCGGGGAGCTGTTTTTT
D gene: TRBD1; J gene: TRBJ2-5; V gene: TRBV5-5; clone size: NA; CDR3 protein: CASSLTGEETQYF; CDR3 DNA: TGTGCCAGCAGCTTGACAGGGGAGGAGACCCAGTACTTC
D gene: NA; J gene: TRBJ1-1; V gene: TRBV5-5; clone size: NA; CDR3 protein: CASSLVAGLDTEAFF; CDR3 DNA: TGTGCCAGCAGCTTGGTGGCCGGCCTTGACACTGAAGCTTTCTTT
D gene: TRBD2; J gene: TRBJ2-7; V gene: TRBV9; clone size: NA; CDR3 protein: CASSVDLAGPNEQYF; CDR3 DNA: TGTGCCAGCAGCGTAGATCTAGCGGGGCCTAACGAGCAGTACTTC
D gene: NA; J gene: TRBJ1-4; V gene: TRBV28; clone size: NA; CDR3 protein: CASSLSYNEKLFF; CDR3 DNA: TGTGCCAGCAGTTTATCGTATAATGAAAAACTGTTTTTT
D gene: NA; J gene: TRBJ1-2; V gene: TRBV30; clone size: NA; CDR3 protein: CAWSVQALGIRDGYTF; CDR3 DNA: TGTGCCTGGAGTGTACAGGCTTTGGGGATTCGGGATGGCTACACCTTC
D gene: NA; J gene: TRBJ1-1; V gene: TRBV19; clone size: NA; CDR3 protein: CASRAYRVLNTEAFF; CDR3 DNA: TGTGCCAGTAGAGCCTACAGGGTTTTGAACACTGAAGCTTTCTTT
D gene: NA; J gene: TRBJ2-3; V gene: TRBV27; clone size: NA; CDR3 protein: CASRGSTDTQYF; CDR3 DNA: TGTGCCAGCAGGGGGAGCACAGATACGCAGTATTTT
D gene: NA; J gene: TRBJ2-7; V gene: TRBV7-8; clone size: NA; CDR3 protein: CASSLAQGTLYEQYF; CDR3 DNA: TGTGCCAGCAGCTTAGCGCAGGGCACCCTCTACGAGCAGTACTTC
D gene: NA; J gene: TRBJ1-5; V gene: TRBV2; clone size: NA; CDR3 protein: CASSEGGDGQPQHF; CDR3 DNA: TGTGCCAGCAGTGAGGGGGGCGACGGTCAGCCCCAGCATTTT
D gene: NA; J gene: TRBJ2-2; V gene: TRBV11-2; clone size: NA; CDR3 protein: CASSGYRPPNTGELFF; CDR3 DNA: TGTGCCAGCAGCGGATACAGGCCGCCGAACACCGGGGAGCTGTTTTTT
D gene: TRBD2; J gene: TRBJ2-7; V gene: TRBV27; clone size: once; CDR3 protein: CASSSGTSRYEQYF; CDR3 DNA: TGTGCCAGCAGTTCCGGGACTAGCCGTTACGAGCAGTACTTC
D gene: NA; J gene: TRBJ1-4; V gene: TRBV30; clone size: NA; CDR3 protein: CAWTGRANEKLFF; CDR3 DNA: TGTGCCTGGACAGGGAGGGCTAATGAAAAACTGTTTTTT
D gene: NA; J gene: TRBJ2-6; V gene: TRBV30; clone size: NA; CDR3 protein: CAWAGLPGPGANVLTF; CDR3 DNA: TGTGCCTGGGCAGGTTTGCCGGGCCCTGGGGCCAACGTCCTGACTTTC
D gene: NA; J gene: TRBJ1-3; V gene: TRBV7-9; clone size: NA; CDR3 protein: CASSSIQGSGNTIYF; CDR3 DNA: TGTGCCAGCAGCTCGATCCAGGGTTCTGGAAACACCATATATTTT
D gene: NA; J gene: TRBJ2-5; V gene: TRBV19; clone size: once; CDR3 protein: CASSIGADYQETQYF; CDR3 DNA: TGTGCCAGTAGTATCGGGGCAGATTATCAAGAGACCCAGTACTTC
D gene: TRBD1; J gene: TRBJ2-6; V gene: TRBV30; clone size: NA; CDR3 protein: CAWSTGQGRATSGANVLTF; CDR3 DNA: TGTGCCTGGAGTACCGGACAGGGGAGGGCAACCTCTGGGGCCAACGTCCTGACTTTC
D gene: TRBD1; J gene: TRBJ2-4; V gene: TRBV11-2; clone size: once; CDR3 protein: CASSQDRGSGIQYF; CDR3 DNA: TGTGCCAGCAGCCAAGACAGGGGAAGTGGCATTCAGTACTTC
D gene: TRBD1; J gene: TRBJ2-2; V gene: TRBV5-1; clone size: NA; CDR3 protein: CASSPQGAGELFF; CDR3 DNA: TGCGCCAGCAGTCCCCAGGGGGCCGGGGAGCTGTTTTTT
D gene: NA; J gene: TRBJ2-7; V gene: TRBV5-4; clone size: NA; CDR3 protein: CASSLLGGGPSEQYF; CDR3 DNA: TGTGCCAGCAGCTTGCTGGGCGGCGGACCCAGCGAGCAGTACTTC
D gene: NA; J gene: TRBJ2-1; V gene: TRBV27; clone size: NA; CDR3 protein: CASRGSAGTYNEQFF; CDR3 DNA: TGTGCCAGCAGGGGTAGCGCCGGGACCTACAATGAGCAGTTCTTC
D gene: TRBD2; J gene: TRBJ2-7; V gene: TRBV18; clone size: NA; CDR3 protein: CASSVGRAYEQYF; CDR3 DNA: TGTGCCAGCTCTGTCGGGAGGGCCTACGAGCAGTACTTC
D gene: NA; J gene: TRBJ2-2; V gene: TRBV30; clone size: NA; CDR3 protein: CAWTRGGGPGELFF; CDR3 DNA: TGTGCCTGGACCCGGGGTGGCGGTCCCGGGGAGCTGTTTTTT
D gene: NA; J gene: TRBJ2-3; V gene: TRBV6-6; clone size: NA; CDR3 protein: CASSPSVDTQYF; CDR3 DNA: TGTGCCAGCAGCCCCTCTGTAGATACGCAGTATTTT
D gene: NA; J gene: TRBJ1-1; V gene: TRBV19; clone size: NA; CDR3 protein: CASSQGFPNTEAFF; CDR3 DNA: TGTGCCAGTAGTCAGGGATTTCCGAACACTGAAGCTTTCTTT
D gene: NA; J gene: TRBJ1-3; V gene: TRBV5-4; clone size: NA; CDR3 protein: CASSLGYNSGNTIYF; CDR3 DNA: TGTGCCAGCAGCTTGGGGTATAACTCTGGAAACACCATATATTTT
D gene: NA; J gene: TRBJ2-2; V gene: TRBV18; clone size: NA; CDR3 protein: CASSPFSTELTGELFF; CDR3 DNA: TGTGCCAGCTCACCATTTTCGACAGAACTCACCGGGGAGCTGTTTTTT
D gene: TRBD2; J gene: TRBJ2-1; V gene: TRBV5-4; clone size: NA; CDR3 protein: CASSLLGRGDEQFF; CDR3 DNA: TGTGCCAGCAGCTTGTTGGGGAGGGGCGATGAGCAGTTCTTC
D gene: TRBD1; J gene: TRBJ1-1; V gene: TRBV11-3; clone size: NA; CDR3 protein: CASSREGASAEAFF; CDR3 DNA: TGTGCCAGCAGCCGGGAGGGGGCTAGCGCTGAAGCTTTCTTT
D gene: NA; J gene: TRBJ2-7; V gene: TRBV5-1; clone size: NA; CDR3 protein: CASSGGTYEQYF; CDR3 DNA: TGCGCCAGCAGTGGGGGGACCTACGAGCAGTACTTC
D gene: NA; J gene: TRBJ2-7; V gene: TRBV4-2; clone size: NA; CDR3 protein: CASSQAAASGFEQYF; CDR3 DNA: TGTGCCAGCAGCCAAGCCGCCGCGAGCGGGTTCGAGCAGTACTTC
D gene: NA; J gene: TRBJ2-2; V gene: TRBV11-2; clone size: NA; CDR3 protein: CASKLVTGNTGELFF; CDR3 DNA: TGTGCCAGCAAACTTGTGACAGGGAACACCGGGGAGCTGTTTTTT
D gene: NA; J gene: TRBJ1-1; V gene: TRBV30; clone size: NA; CDR3 protein: CAWSQRSYSEAFF; CDR3 DNA: TGTGCCTGGAGCCAAAGAAGCTACTCTGAAGCTTTCTTT
D gene: TRBD1; J gene: TRBJ2-7; V gene: TRBV2; clone size: NA; CDR3 protein: CASSWTGGTYEQYF; CDR3 DNA: TGTGCCAGCAGTTGGACAGGGGGAACCTACGAGCAGTACTTC
D gene: NA; J gene: TRBJ2-3; V gene: TRBV11-2; clone size: once; CDR3 protein: CASTSFGGTGTDTQYF; CDR3 DNA: TGTGCCAGCACCTCCTTCGGTGGGACGGGCACAGATACGCAGTATTTT
D gene: NA; J gene: TRBJ2-7; V gene: TRBV6-1; clone size: NA; CDR3 protein: CAGGETGEQYF; CDR3 DNA: TGTGCCGGTGGGGAAACGGGCGAGCAGTACTTC
D gene: TRBD2; J gene: TRBJ2-1; V gene: TRBV28; clone size: NA; CDR3 protein: CASSSPGLAEYNEQFF; CDR3 DNA: TGTGCCAGCAGTTCACCGGGACTAGCGGAATACAATGAGCAGTTCTTC
D gene: NA; J gene: TRBJ1-5; V gene: TRBV2; clone size: few; CDR3 protein: CASSVGGVIQPQHF; CDR3 DNA: TGTGCCAGCAGTGTCGGGGGGGTCATTCAGCCCCAGCATTTT
D gene: NA; J gene: TRBJ1-2; V gene: TRBV5-4; clone size: NA; CDR3 protein: CASSLGLTRGGGGYTF; CDR3 DNA: TGTGCCAGCAGCTTAGGCCTCACGAGGGGAGGCGGCGGCTACACCTTC
D gene: NA; J gene: TRBJ1-2; V gene: TRBV19; clone size: NA; CDR3 protein: CASTVTEGYGYTF; CDR3 DNA: TGTGCCAGTACGGTCACAGAGGGCTATGGCTACACCTTC
D gene: NA; J gene: TRBJ2-3; V gene: TRBV9; clone size: NA; CDR3 protein: CASSPRGAGSTDTQYF; CDR3 DNA: TGTGCCAGCAGCCCCCGGGGAGCGGGTAGCACAGATACGCAGTATTTT